The clone carrying this T cell receptor (beta chain) was seen only once. Its antigen is unidentified. Per germline, CDR1 GTSNPN and CDR2 SVGIG (reference sequence). The V gene lost 1 base and the J gene lost 2 bases, with 18 bases spanning the gap. This CDR3 spans 17 amino acids. The data originate from a study of cytomegalovirus exposure and HLA in healthy donors. Study-level findings and limits: Earlier results showed most TCR beta V segments being productive about 90% or about 30% of the time. Later analysis identified around 15,000 TCR beta sequences associated with HLA alleles, using a false discovery rate threshold of 0.05.

Both 60 Vbeta primers and 13 Jbeta primers went into the PCR. TCRdb's table, derived via immunoSEQ multiplex PCR, lists solely in-frame clones and lacks some. The profile covers some 120,000 clones, with around four fifths appearing a single time and 15% to 20% taken by the ten largest. The receptor's source is a man aged 18 to 35 in good health and CMV-seropositive. J is TRBJ1-5 and V is TRBV30; possibly TRBD1 for D (6 bases). Specimen: PBMCs. CDR3 nucleotide sequence: TGTGCCTGGAGTGCTGGGACACAGACTTGGGGCAATCAGCCCCAGCATTTT. Amino acid sequence: CAWSAGTQTWGNQPQHF.